Shown below are 18 T cell receptor beta chains from a single sample sequenced in a study of blood T cell repertoires in COVID-19. Some clones are missing from TCRdb's copy, which holds only in-frame ones; the method was immunoSEQ multiplex PCR. Of 150,000 to 200,000 clones listed, roughly 87% are singletons. Input material: peripheral blood. The receptors here all came from a woman between 65 and 79 years old with acute or convalescent COVID-19.

The V and J genes are TRBV29-1 and TRBJ1-1; 7 positions match TRBD1. The germline gives CDR1 SQVTM, CDR2 ANQGSEA. The CDR3 contains 14 residues. Trimming cost V 4 bases and J 6 bases; bases outside gene matches: 11. The CDR3 here is CSVGRQGRVAEAFF. In DNA, the CDR3 is TGCAGCGTTGGTCGACAGGGAAGGGTAGCTGAAGCTTTCTTT. Complete variable domain (other parts from reference TRBV29-1 and TRBJ1-1): SAVISQKPSRDICQRGTSLTIQCQVDSQVTMMFWYRQQPGQSLTLIATANQGSEATYESGFVIDKFPISRPNLTFSTLTVSNMSPEDSSIYLCSVGRQGRVAEAFFGQGTRLTVV.

This clone was seen only a few times. The chain carries TRBV27 and TRBJ2-2, with TRBD2 matching over 8 bases. The CDR3 contains 15 residues. CDR1 and CDR2 (germline): MNHEY, SMNVEV (reference sequence). CDR3 nucleotides: TGTGCTGATGACCCCCGGGGGGGGAACACCGGGGAGCTGTTTTTT. Residues: CADDPRGGNTGELFF.

The CDR3 DNA reads as TGTGCCAGCAGCTTAGAAGGGGCGCGGTCCGGGGAGCTGTTTTTT. It is translated as CASSLEGARSGELFF. The chain carries TRBV7-2 and TRBJ2-2; D perhaps matches TRBD1 (5 bases). From germline, CDR1 is SGHTA and CDR2 FQGNSA. The CDR3 totals 15 residues. V was shortened by 1 base and J by 6 bases, with 12 bases between the two germline ends.

The V and J genes are TRBV5-1 and TRBJ2-3, with D hard to call. Germline V gene sequence: CDR1 SGHRS, CDR2 YFSETQ. V was clipped by 1 base and J by 2 bases, with 11 bases between them. The CDR3 totals 15 residues. CDR3 amino acids: CASSLQTRPTDTQYF. Here the CDR3 DNA reads TGCGCCAGCAGCTTGCAGACAAGACCCACAGATACGCAGTATTTT. The variable domain in full, completed from reference TRBV5-1 and TRBJ2-3, reads KAGVTQTPRYLIKTRGQQVTLSCSPISGHRSVSWYQQTPGQGLQFLFEYFSETQRNKGNFPGRFSGRQFSNSRSEMNVSTLELGDSALYLCASSLQTRPTDTQYFGPGTRLTVL.

The V and J genes are TRBV21-1 and TRBJ2-7; TRBD2 was called by the table and not checked on the DNA. TRBV21-1 constitutes a pseudogene. This CDR3 has 14 amino acids. DNA of the CDR3: TGTGCCAGCAGCAAAGGTTTGACTTGCTACGAGCAGTACTTC. Its translation: CASSKGLTCYEQYF.

The J gene is TRBJ1-2, the V gene TRBV4-1; tentative D call: TRBD1 (5 bases). The CDR3 extends over 18 amino acids. V gave up 5 bases and J gave up 6 bases, with 28 bases separating them. Germline loops: CDR1 MGHRA, CDR2 YSYEKL. DNA of the CDR3: TGCGCCAGCAGCGTGCCGGGAGCCGTATTAATTAGGGGAAATGGCTACACCTTC. Translated, it gives CASSVPGAVLIRGNGYTF.

V gene TRBV3-1 (or the pseudogene TRBV3-2) combines with J gene TRBJ2-5; no firm D call. From germline, CDR1 is LGHDT and CDR2 YNNKEL (reference sequence). The CDR3 covers 13 residues. V was shortened by 6 bases and J by 5 bases, with 13 bases between the two germline ends. CDR3: CASRPRVVETQYF. Written as DNA, the CDR3 is TGTGCCAGCAGACCTCGCGTTGTGGAGACCCAGTACTTC.

The gene calls are TRBV6-4 and TRBJ1-1; D is possibly TRBD1 (5 bases). The CDR3 is 13 amino acids. The germline V gene encodes CDR1 MRHNA and CDR2 SNTAGT. V shed 6 bases and J shed 1 base, with 9 bases lying between them. Here the CDR3 reads CASRDTGNTEAFF. The CDR3 DNA is TGTGCCAGCAGGGATACAGGGAACACTGAAGCTTTCTTT.

J is TRBJ1-5 and V is TRBV27; weak D call: TRBD1 (6 bases). The V end lost 4 bases, the J end lost 0 bases, and 10 bases lay between the germline ends. Germline-derived CDR1 and CDR2 are MNHEY and SMNVEV (reference sequence). The CDR3 sequence is 15 residues long. The CDR3 region is CASSSDRYSNQPQHF. CDR3 nucleotide sequence: TGTGCCAGCAGTTCGGACAGATATAGCAATCAGCCCCAGCATTTT.

The chain couples TRBV11-2 to TRBJ2-7; D gene uncertain. Germline CDR1 reads SGHAT; CDR2 reads FQNNGV. This CDR3 contains 12 residues. Trimming pared 4 bases from V and 0 bases from J, leaving 4 bases between. CDR3: CASSSISYEQYF. CDR3 DNA: TGTGCCAGCAGCTCAATCTCCTACGAGCAGTACTTC. The entire variable domain, with the rest obtained from reference TRBV11-2 and TRBJ2-7, is as follows: EAGVAQSPRYKIIEKRQSVAFWCNPISGHATLYWYQQILGQGPKLLIQFQNNGVVDDSQLPKDRFSAERLKGVDSTLKIQPAKLEDSAVYLCASSSISYEQYFGPGTRLTVT.

The chain links TRBV10-3 to TRBJ2-2, with TRBD1 matching over 11 bases. This CDR3 has 14 residues. Germline lookup yields CDR1 ENHRY and CDR2 SYGVKD. The junction had 4 bases not matched to a gene; V was cut back by 6 bases and J by 7 bases. The chain's CDR3 is CAIRGQGVFGELFF. The CDR3 DNA reads TGTGCCATCAGGGGACAGGGGGTGTTCGGGGAGCTGTTTTTT.

Only one count was recorded for this clone. CDR3 residues: CASSLAGGVGETQYF. The DNA of the CDR3 is TGTGCCAGCAGTCTAGCGGGGGGCGTGGGAGAGACCCAGTACTTC. This chain links TRBV6-5 with TRBJ2-5; 11 nucleotides line up with TRBD2. Germline V gene lookup returns CDR1 MNHEY and CDR2 SVGAGI. There are 15 residues in the CDR3. J gave up 4 bases and V 5 bases, and 6 bases lay outside the gene matches.

The chain has TRBV11-1 and TRBJ2-3; D perhaps matches TRBD2 (5 bases). This CDR3 region has 14 residues. Looked up from germline, CDR1 is SGHAT and CDR2 is FQDESV (reference sequence). The V end was cut by 6 bases, the J end by 0 bases, with 10 bases between. The CDR3 DNA follows: TGTGCCAGCAGGGACTTATTGAGCACAGATACGCAGTATTTT. Translation gives CASRDLLSTDTQYF. Drawing the rest from reference TRBV11-1 and TRBJ2-3, the complete variable domain is EAEVAQSPRYKITEKSQAVAFWCDPISGHATLYWYRQILGQGPELLVQFQDESVVDDSQLPKDRFSAERLKGVDSTLKIQPAELGDSAMYLCASRDLLSTDTQYFGPGTRLTVL.

The gene calls are TRBV23-1 and TRBJ2-5, with D maybe TRBD1 (6 bases). TRBV23-1 is noted as an ORF with a role that remains uncertain. CDR3 size: 15 residues. V gave up 4 bases and J gave up 1 base, with 13 bases separating them. The CDR3 coding sequence is TGCGCCAGCAGTCCCCGGACAGTTTTCCAAGAGACCCAGTACTTC. This sequence encodes CASSPRTVFQETQYF.

The gene calls are TRBV9 and TRBJ2-1; 14 bases line up with TRBD2. The V and J ends lost 2 bases and 0 bases, in that order; junction bases with no gene match: 4. The germline V gene has CDR1 SGDLS and CDR2 YYNGEE. The length of the CDR3 is 18 residues. In DNA form, the CDR3 reads TGTGCCAGCAGCGTTCTTGGGACTAGCGGGAGCTCCTACAATGAGCAGTTCTTC. Its protein is CASSVLGTSGSSYNEQFF. The whole variable domain, filled in from reference TRBV9 and TRBJ2-1, reads DSGVTQTPKHLITATGQRVTLRCSPRSGDLSVYWYQQSLDQGLQFLIQYYNGEERAKGNILERFSAQQFPDLHSELNLSSLELGDSALYFCASSVLGTSGSSYNEQFFGPGTRLTVL.

The V and J genes are TRBV12-3 or TRBV12-4 and TRBJ2-7; tentatively, D is TRBD1 (5 bases). The CDR3 length is 13 residues. V shed 3 bases and J shed 5 bases, with 11 bases lying between them. CDR3 sequence (DNA): TGTGCCAGCAGTTTGGACAATTGGGACGAGCAGTACTTC. Translating gives CASSLDNWDEQYF.

This chain uses TRBV6-2 or TRBV6-3 with TRBJ1-2; D may be TRBD1 (6 bases). Germline V gene lookup returns CDR1 MNHEY and CDR2 SVGEGT. The V gene lost 4 bases and the J gene lost 8 bases, with 17 bases spanning the gap. The CDR3 loop spans 14 amino acids. The CDR3 region has the DNA TGTGCCAGCAGTTTCCCGGGGGGGCTAGACGGCTACACCTTC. Translation: CASSFPGGLDGYTF.

This chain connects TRBV21-1 to TRBJ1-1; the DNA was not used to check the table's D call, TRBD1. TRBV21-1 is a pseudogene locus. The CDR3 is 18 residues long. Written as DNA, the CDR3 is TGTGCCAGCAGCAAAGAAGGGGGTACATCACCTGGGAACACTGAAGCTTTCTTT. As protein: CASSKEGGTSPGNTEAFF.